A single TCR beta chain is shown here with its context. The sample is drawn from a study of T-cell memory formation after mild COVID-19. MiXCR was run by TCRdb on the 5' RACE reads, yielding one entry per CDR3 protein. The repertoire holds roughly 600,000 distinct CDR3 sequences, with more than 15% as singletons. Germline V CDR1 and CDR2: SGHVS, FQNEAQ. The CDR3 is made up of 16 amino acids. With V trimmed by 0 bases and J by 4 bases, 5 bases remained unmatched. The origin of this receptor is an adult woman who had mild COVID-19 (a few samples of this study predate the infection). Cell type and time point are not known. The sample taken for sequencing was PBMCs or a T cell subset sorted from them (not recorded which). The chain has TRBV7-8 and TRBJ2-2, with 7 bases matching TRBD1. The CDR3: CASSLAGGGGTGELFF. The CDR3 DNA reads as TGTGCCAGCAGCTTAGCAGGGGGCGGCGGCACCGGGGAGCTGTTTTTT.